A single sample is the source of the 23 T cell receptor beta chains below, sequenced in a study of monozygotic twins with cystic fibrosis. Repertoires were generated with immunoSEQ multiplex PCR, while TCRdb's copy carries only in-frame clones and drops some. Seen here are tens of thousands of clones, 90% to 95% observed once, and the top ten hold less than 0.2%. Input material: blood. The receptors originated from a boy younger than 10 with cystic fibrosis.

The CDR3 bases are TGTGCCAGCAGTGAATCAGGGGGTAATGATGGCTACACCTTC. Translating gives CASSESGGNDGYTF. The rearrangement links TRBV6-1 to TRBJ1-2; 7 bases match TRBD1. The CDR3 loop spans 14 amino acids. V gave up 2 bases and J gave up 6 bases; unmatched junction bases: 6. Germline assignment: CDR1 MNHNS and CDR2 SASEGT.

The V and J genes are TRBV7-9 and TRBJ2-3, with 8 bases that match TRBD2. The CDR3 is 15 amino acids. With 1 base clipped from V and 3 bases from J, the junction kept 3 bases outside the gene matches. The germline CDR1 and CDR2 sequences are SEHNR and FQNEAQ (reference sequence). The CDR3 loop is CASSLVSGVTDTQYF. The CDR3, as DNA: TGTGCCAGCAGCTTAGTTAGCGGGGTGACAGATACGCAGTATTTT.

The V and J genes are TRBV6-1 and TRBJ2-7; 7 positions match TRBD1. V shed 5 bases, J shed 3 bases, and the junction held 7 bases outside the gene matches. Germline V gene data show CDR1 as MNHNS and CDR2 as SASEGT. This CDR3 region has 14 residues. CDR3 bases: TGTGCCAGCAGTCAATACAGGGGCATCTACGAGCAGTACTTC. This gives the protein CASSQYRGIYEQYF.

The V gene is TRBV9, the J gene TRBJ1-4; D remains ambiguous. With 0 bases removed from V and 8 bases from J, the gap between germline ends came to 14 bases. CDR1 and CDR2 from the germline V gene are SGDLS and YYNGEE. The CDR3 length is 15 residues. CDR3 nucleotide sequence: TGTGCCAGCAGCGTAGCAGGTTTATTGGGCGAAAAACTGTTTTTT. The encoded protein is CASSVAGLLGEKLFF.

This CDR3 is CASSQDPDRGNEQYF. The CDR3 bases are TGCGCCAGCAGCCAAGACCCGGACAGGGGCAACGAGCAGTACTTC. The gene calls are TRBV4-3 and TRBJ2-7, with 9 bases identical to TRBD1. The CDR3 covers 15 residues. Germline CDR1 and CDR2: LGHNA and YSLEER. V shed 0 bases, J shed 5 bases, and the junction held 5 bases outside the gene matches.

With regard to this clone: Other nucleotide sequences in the sample specify the same CDR3. V is TRBV13 and J is TRBJ1-1; D is uncertain. In germline, CDR1 is PRHDT, CDR2 FYEKMQ (reference sequence). Trimming pared 0 bases from V and 5 bases from J, leaving 7 bases between. The CDR3 is made up of 13 amino acids. CDR3 DNA sequence: TGTGCCAGCAGCTTAGGGGGAGGGACTGAAGCTTTCTTT. Translation gives CASSLGGGTEAFF.

This clone was recorded once. The rearrangement joins TRBV6-6 to TRBJ1-2; D is uncertain. With 5 bases removed from V and 6 bases from J, the gap between germline ends came to 13 bases. CDR1 MNHNY and CDR2 SVGAGI come from the germline V gene (reference sequence). This CDR3 comprises 13 residues. CDR3 sequence reads: CASSPADRNGYTF. As DNA, the CDR3 is TGTGCCAGCAGTCCGGCCGATCGAAATGGCTACACCTTC.

CDR3 DNA sequence: TGTGCCAGCAGTCCAGACCGGCCCTACAATGAGCAGTTCTTC. Translated: CASSPDRPYNEQFF. V usage is TRBV6-1 and J usage is TRBJ2-1, with unresolved D. CDR1 and CDR2 from the germline V gene are MNHNS and SASEGT. The CDR3 consists of 14 residues. V dropped 5 bases and J dropped 2 bases, with 10 bases sitting between them.

The V call is TRBV6-6, the J call TRBJ1-5, with 7 bases fitting TRBD1. J gave up 5 bases and V 7 bases, and 11 bases lay outside the gene matches. The germline gives CDR1 MNHNY, CDR2 SVGAGI (reference sequence). The CDR3 runs to 15 residues. The CDR3 region is CASTEETGNYQPQHF. CDR3 sequence (DNA): TGTGCCAGCACTGAGGAGACAGGGAACTATCAGCCCCAGCATTTT.

This clone was seen only a few times. The chain has TRBV9 and TRBJ1-4; D gene unclear. Germline V gene sequence: CDR1 SGDLS, CDR2 YYNGEE. With 0 bases removed from V and 6 bases from J, the gap between germline ends came to 12 bases. The CDR3 length is 15 residues. Here the CDR3 DNA reads TGTGCCAGCAGCGTAGGACGGGGAAACGATGAAAAACTGTTTTTT. Amino acids: CASSVGRGNDEKLFF. The variable domain in full, with the rest retrieved from reference TRBV9 and TRBJ1-4, is DSGVTQTPKHLITATGQRVTLRCSPRSGDLSVYWYQQSLDQGLQFLIQYYNGEERAKGNILERFSAQQFPDLHSELNLSSLELGDSALYFCASSVGRGNDEKLFFGSGTQLSVL.

The chain couples TRBV10-3 to TRBJ2-2; D may be TRBD1 or TRBD2 (5 bases each). V dropped 9 bases and J dropped 2 bases, with 10 bases sitting between them. Germline CDR1 ENHRY, CDR2 SYGVKD. The CDR3 extends over 13 amino acids. The CDR3 nucleotides read TGTGCCATTGGGACCGAAAACACCGGGGAGCTGTTTTTT. Its translation: CAIGTENTGELFF.

This clone was counted once. The chain recombines TRBV7-3 with TRBJ1-2; 8 nucleotides align to TRBD1. Per the germline V gene, CDR1 is SGHTA and CDR2 is FQGTGA. V gave up 3 bases and J gave up 4 bases; unmatched junction bases: 7. The CDR3 covers 15 residues. CDR3 DNA sequence: TGTGCCAGCAGCTTGACAGGGGAACGGGGCTATGGCTACACCTTC. It encodes CASSLTGERGYGYTF.

The V gene is TRBV28, the J gene TRBJ1-2; TRBD1 aligns across 8 bases. Germline V gives CDR1 MDHEN, CDR2 SYDVKM. V lost 6 bases and J lost 4; bases outside the gene matches: 7. There are 14 residues in the CDR3. This CDR3 is CASSDRGWSYGYTF. The CDR3 nucleotides read TGTGCCAGCAGCGACAGGGGATGGAGCTATGGCTACACCTTC.

This chain uses TRBV14 with TRBJ2-1; D may be TRBD1 (5 bases). The CDR3 consists of 12 residues. Trimming removed 0 bases from V and 10 bases from J, with 7 bases in between. Looked up from germline, CDR1 is SGHDN and CDR2 is FVKESK. The CDR3 loop is CASSQDRQEQFF. In DNA form, the CDR3 reads TGTGCCAGCAGCCAAGATCGACAGGAGCAGTTCTTC.

The rearrangement links TRBV19 to TRBJ1-1; TRBD1 is a possible D gene (5 bases). This CDR3 region has 13 residues. Trimming shortened V by 8 bases and J by 0 bases, and 10 bases separated the two germline ends. Germline lookup yields CDR1 LNHDA and CDR2 SQIVND (reference sequence). CDR3 protein: CASEDKMNTEAFF. The CDR3 DNA reads TGTGCCAGTGAGGACAAAATGAACACTGAAGCTTTCTTT.

The CDR3 region is CASSLGQGAPYEQYF. CDR3 coding DNA: TGTGCCAGCAGCTTAGGACAGGGGGCGCCTTACGAGCAGTACTTC. This rearrangement joins TRBV11-1 to TRBJ2-7; 10 nucleotides line up with TRBD1. The CDR3 extends over 15 amino acids. Germline assignment: CDR1 SGHAT and CDR2 FQDESV (reference sequence). V dropped 1 base and J dropped 4; count of bases not matched to a gene: 4.

The chain carries TRBV29-1 and TRBJ2-7, with 7 bases that match TRBD1. This CDR3 has 12 residues. Germline CDR1 reads SQVTM; CDR2 reads ANQGSEA. V lost 7 bases and J lost 2; bases outside the gene matches: 5. This CDR3 is CSAGTEAYEQYF. The CDR3 DNA reads as TGCAGCGCCGGGACAGAAGCCTACGAGCAGTACTTC.

The CDR3 loop is CATRGPGTEAFF. CDR3 DNA sequence: TGTGCCACCAGGGGGCCTGGAACTGAAGCTTTCTTT. The J gene is TRBJ1-1, the V gene TRBV19; 8 bases are a match to TRBD1. The germline V gene encodes CDR1 LNHDA and CDR2 SQIVND (reference sequence). V shed 10 bases, J shed 5 bases, and the junction held 6 bases outside the gene matches. The CDR3 is 12 amino acids.

The V call is TRBV7-9, the J call TRBJ1-4, with D perhaps TRBD1 (6 bases). V shed 7 bases and J shed 8 bases, with 20 bases lying between them. Germline CDR1 SEHNR, CDR2 FQNEAQ (reference sequence). The length of the CDR3 is 15 residues. The DNA for the CDR3 is TGTGCCAGCAACCCTCAAGGGGGTGGTGGGGAAAAACTGTTTTTT. Protein: CASNPQGGGGEKLFF.

The chain uses TRBV9 and TRBJ2-7, with a possible D match to TRBD1 (6 bases). Germline V gives CDR1 SGDLS, CDR2 YYNGEE. Trimming pared 3 bases from V and 3 bases from J, leaving 19 bases between. The CDR3 consists of 16 residues. The CDR3 sequence: CASSAASGEIDYEQYF. In nucleotides, the CDR3 is TGTGCCAGCAGCGCCGCATCAGGGGAGATTGACTACGAGCAGTACTTC.

Only one count was recorded for this clone. The chain employs TRBV27 and TRBJ2-7, with D tentatively TRBD2 (6 bases). Trimming cost V 2 bases and J 3 bases, with 11 bases left between them. The CDR3 runs to 14 residues. CDR1 is MNHEY, CDR2 SMNVEV, per germline (reference sequence). The CDR3 DNA sequence: TGTGCCAGCAGTTTAGCCCGGGGGAACTACGAGCAGTACTTC. Translating it yields CASSLARGNYEQYF.

This chain links TRBV5-3 with TRBJ1-5, with 7 positions matching TRBD1. TRBV5-3 is treated as an ORF (open reading frame) with a function not yet certain. This CDR3 has 15 amino acids. V was pared by 4 bases and J by 9 bases, with 13 bases of the junction left unmatched. DNA of the CDR3: TGTGCCAGAAGCCCGCCGGACAGGAAGGTAGGGCCCCAGCATTTT. This translates into CARSPPDRKVGPQHF.

The rearrangement links TRBV9 to TRBJ1-2; possible D gene TRBD1, 6 bases. The CDR3 spans 12 residues. Trimming cost V 5 bases and J 7 bases, with 12 bases left between them. CDR1 and CDR2 (germline): SGDLS, YYNGEE. The chain's CDR3 is CASSTPGAGYTF. In DNA, the CDR3 is TGTGCCAGCAGTACACCGGGGGCTGGCTACACCTTC.